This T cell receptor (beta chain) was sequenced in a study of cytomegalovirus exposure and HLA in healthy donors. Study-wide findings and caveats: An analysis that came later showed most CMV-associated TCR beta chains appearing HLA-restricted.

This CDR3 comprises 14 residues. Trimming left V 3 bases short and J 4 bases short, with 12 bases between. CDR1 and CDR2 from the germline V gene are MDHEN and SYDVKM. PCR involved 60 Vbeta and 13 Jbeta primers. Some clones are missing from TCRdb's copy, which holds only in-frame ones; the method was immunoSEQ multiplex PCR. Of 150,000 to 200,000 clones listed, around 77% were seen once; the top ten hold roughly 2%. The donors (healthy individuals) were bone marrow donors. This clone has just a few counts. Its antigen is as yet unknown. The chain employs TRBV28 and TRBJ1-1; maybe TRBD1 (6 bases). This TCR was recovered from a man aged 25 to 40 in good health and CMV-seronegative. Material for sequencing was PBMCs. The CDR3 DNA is TGTGCCAGCAGTTTTACGGCAGGGGTCACTGAAGCTTTCTTT. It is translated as CASSFTAGVTEAFF.